The T cell receptor (beta chain) under discussion was sequenced for a study of OX40 agonist ivuxolimab in advanced cancers. Study-level background: Patients received the agonistic anti-OX40 (CD134) antibody ivuxolimab.

Only in-frame clones appear in the TCRdb table, and some are missing; sequencing was by immunoSEQ multiplex PCR. The profile shows around 95,000 clones, about nine tenths of them singletons. Germline V CDR1 and CDR2: SGHNT, YYREEE (reference sequence). There are 15 residues in the CDR3. V lost 4 bases, J lost 2 bases, and 14 bases lay in between. Study findings and constraints: On average, CD8+ T cells had more expanded clones than CD4+. With doses of 0.1-3.0 mg/kg, partial responders showed among the lowest clonal expansion. Also showing low normalized T-cell clonal expansion were some of the nonresponders.

This clone was recorded once. As yet, its antigen is unknown. The TCR comes from an adult with an advanced solid tumor such as melanoma, head and neck, liver or kidney cancer. V gene TRBV5-4 combines with J gene TRBJ2-3, with D maybe TRBD1 (6 bases). The material was CD4+ or CD8+ T cells sorted from blood, obtained in a trial of the OX40 agonist ivuxolimab. The CDR3 sequence is CASSPVGTHTDTQYF. The CDR3 coding sequence is TGTGCCAGCAGCCCGGTAGGGACACACACAGATACGCAGTATTTT.